One sample yielded the 13 T cell receptor beta chains listed below, sequenced in a study of blood T cell repertoires in COVID-19. Repertoires were generated with immunoSEQ multiplex PCR, while TCRdb's copy carries only in-frame clones and drops some. This table has about 250,000 clones, approximately 90% appearing once. The sequencing input was peripheral blood. Source of these receptors: a man between 18 and 35 years old with active or convalescent COVID-19.

The chain uses TRBV10-3 and TRBJ1-1, with D possibly TRBD1 on 5 matching bases. The CDR3 extends over 13 amino acids. CDR1 and CDR2 (germline): ENHRY, SYGVKD. Trimming took 3 bases from V and 1 from J, leaving 6 bases between them. DNA for the CDR3: TGTGCCATCAGTGAAGACAGGAACACTGAAGCTTTCTTT. The encoded protein is CAISEDRNTEAFF.

The rearrangement links TRBV6-1 to TRBJ1-6, with TRBD1 matching over 8 bases. This CDR3 contains 17 residues. V was clipped by 3 bases and J by 0 bases; unmatched bases: 4. Germline V lookup: CDR1 MNHNS, CDR2 SASEGT. The CDR3 here is CASSDRDRSSYNSPLHF. CDR3 nucleotide sequence: TGTGCCAGCAGTGATCGGGACAGGAGCTCCTATAATTCACCCCTCCACTTT.

This clone appeared a single time. This chain uses TRBV6-5 with TRBJ1-2; 8 bases line up with TRBD1. The CDR3 is 13 amino acids. Germline V gives CDR1 MNHEY, CDR2 SVGAGI. The junction had 6 bases not matched to a gene; V was cut back by 6 bases and J by 6 bases. In DNA, the CDR3 is TGTGCCAGCAGCTCGGACAGGGTCGATGGCTACACCTTC. This codes for CASSSDRVDGYTF.

This chain joins TRBV3-1 (or the pseudogene TRBV3-2) and TRBJ2-7; 8 nucleotides match TRBD2. V shed 1 base and J 7 bases; nucleotides not matched to a gene: 6. There are 14 residues in the CDR3. The germline gives CDR1 LGHDT, CDR2 YNNKEL (reference sequence). The CDR3 DNA sequence: TGTGCCAGCAGCCAAGCAGCGGGAGTGGGGGAGCAGTACTTC. Encoded protein: CASSQAAGVGEQYF.

The chain is built from TRBV27 and TRBJ2-7; TRBD1 matches 7 bases. V shed 5 bases, J shed 0 bases, and the junction held 10 bases outside the gene matches. CDR3 size: 16 residues. Germline CDR1 reads MNHEY; CDR2 reads SMNVEV (reference sequence). The chain's CDR3 is CASSVVGTAGSYEQYF. CDR3 nucleotide sequence: TGTGCCAGCAGTGTCGTGGGGACAGCCGGCTCCTACGAGCAGTACTTC.

V gene TRBV28 combines with J gene TRBJ2-7; 8 bases align to TRBD1. The germline CDR1 and CDR2 sequences are MDHEN and SYDVKM. The CDR3 consists of 15 residues. Trimming took 1 base from V and 5 from J; bases not matched to a gene: 7. CDR3 amino acids: CASSLLGQGTDEQYF. As DNA, the CDR3 is TGTGCCAGCAGTTTATTAGGACAGGGTACCGACGAGCAGTACTTC.

The rearrangement uses TRBV28 and TRBJ2-2, with TRBD2 identical over 7 bases. The CDR3 contains 17 residues. The germline V gene has CDR1 MDHEN and CDR2 SYDVKM. V lost 7 bases to trimming and J lost 5 bases; unmatched junction nucleotides: 16. The DNA for the CDR3 is TGTGCCAGCACCCTCCGACCTTCTGCGGGAGTAACCGGGGAGCTGTTTTTT. Translating gives CASTLRPSAGVTGELFF. Full variable domain (missing parts from reference TRBV28 and TRBJ2-2): DVKVTQSSRYLVKRTGEKVFLECVQDMDHENMFWYRQDPGLGLRLIYFSYDVKMKEKGDIPEGYSVSREKKERFSLILESASTNQTSMYLCASTLRPSAGVTGELFFGEGSRLTVL.

This chain links TRBV6-4 with TRBJ1-2; possibly TRBD1 for D (6 bases). The CDR3 totals 12 residues. V gave up 6 bases and J gave up 8 bases, with 13 bases separating them. Germline assignment: CDR1 MRHNA and CDR2 SNTAGT. The CDR3 loop is CASRGGVGGYTF. CDR3 bases: TGTGCCAGCAGAGGGGGGGTTGGCGGCTACACCTTC.

This chain links TRBV3-1 (or the pseudogene TRBV3-2) with TRBJ1-1; TRBD1 aligns across 9 bases. CDR1 and CDR2 from the germline V gene are LGHDT and YNNKEL (reference sequence). The CDR3 extends over 14 amino acids. V was pared by 8 bases and J by 1 base, with 5 bases of the junction left unmatched. The CDR3, as DNA: TGTGCCAGCGGACGGACAGGGGCGAACACTGAAGCTTTCTTT. Protein product: CASGRTGANTEAFF.

The chain carries TRBV2 and TRBJ1-2, with D possibly matching TRBD1 (6 bases). The length of the CDR3 is 14 residues. Per the germline V gene, CDR1 is SNHLY and CDR2 is FYNNEI. V was pared by 3 bases and J by 1 base, with 9 bases between. CDR3: CASSEGHHNYGYTF. The CDR3 DNA reads TGTGCCAGCAGTGAGGGACACCATAACTATGGCTACACCTTC.

This chain links TRBV30 with TRBJ1-1; the D gene is possibly TRBD1 (5 bases). V lost 0 bases to trimming and J lost 0 bases, with 14 bases between them. Germline V CDR1 and CDR2: GTSNPN, SVGIG (reference sequence). This CDR3 has 16 residues. CDR3 sequence (DNA): TGTGCCTGGAGTGTCTGGGGCACCAGGATGAACACTGAAGCTTTCTTT. Its translation: CAWSVWGTRMNTEAFF.

This chain uses TRBV6-5 with TRBJ2-3; TRBD2 matches at 10 bases. The CDR3 has 14 amino acids. V shed 10 bases, J shed 8 bases, and the junction held 12 bases outside the gene matches. In germline, CDR1 is MNHEY, CDR2 SVGAGI. The CDR3: CATERGGSFSTQYF. CDR3 coding DNA: TGTGCCACCGAGCGGGGGGGGTCTTTTAGTACGCAGTATTTT.

The table lists this clone with a count of one. V gene TRBV4-3 combines with J gene TRBJ1-1; D possibly corresponds to TRBD1 (5 bases). The CDR3 runs 17 residues. Trimming left V 2 bases short and J 5 bases short, with 21 bases between. Germline CDR1 reads LGHNA; CDR2 reads YSLEER. The CDR3 is CASSQHRGVSQTTEAFF. In DNA, the CDR3 is TGCGCCAGCAGCCAACACCGGGGGGTCAGTCAGACTACTGAAGCTTTCTTT.